One sample yielded the 14 T cell receptor beta chains listed below, sequenced in a study of shared clonotypes between healthy human individuals (dated by TCRdb to 2020 to 2022). Receptors were amplified or captured by the immunoSEQ multiplex PCR assay. The table was pulled from immuneACCESS by TCRdb, which kept in-frame rearrangements only. Such tables lose some clones; where checked, under half of the loss comes from unresolved V genes, and the rest has no known cause. This sample is represented by about 2 million clones; about 95% of them were singletons. The ten largest clones capture 0.13% of the sample. The source material was naive CD4+ T cells sorted from blood. This sample's cell subset or site label indicates: CD45RA+ positively selected. These receptors came from a man between 18 and 35 years old in good health.

The rearrangement links TRBV6-5 to TRBJ2-3; 8 bases align to TRBD1. CDR3 length equals 15 residues. Germline V CDR1 and CDR2: MNHEY, SVGAGI. V lost 4 bases, J lost 0 bases, and 3 bases stayed unmatched. CDR3 DNA: TGTGCCAGCAGTTCGGGACAGGCTAGCACAGATACGCAGTATTTT. Translating gives CASSSGQASTDTQYF.

This chain connects TRBV23-1 to TRBJ1-4; D might be TRBD1 (6 bases). TRBV23-1 is an ORF; its function is uncertain. Trimming shortened V by 0 bases and J by 4 bases, and 18 bases separated the two germline ends. The CDR3 loop spans 18 amino acids. CDR3 residues: CASSQSRWQGKGNEKLFF. The CDR3 nucleotides read TGCGCCAGCAGTCAATCACGTTGGCAGGGGAAAGGTAATGAAAAACTGTTTTTT.

V usage is TRBV6-5 and J usage is TRBJ2-5; 13 positions match TRBD2. CDR3 length: 15 residues. V gave up 6 bases and J gave up 11 bases; unmatched junction bases: 12. Germline-derived CDR1 and CDR2 are MNHEY and SVGAGI. The CDR3, as DNA: TGTGCCAGCAGCCGGACGACTAGCGGGAGGTCGGAGCAGTACTTC. It translates to CASSRTTSGRSEQYF.

The chain uses TRBV2 and TRBJ1-4, with D tentatively TRBD1 (6 bases). V was pared by 8 bases and J by 3 bases, with 22 bases between. Germline loops: CDR1 SNHLY, CDR2 FYNNEI. The CDR3 has 17 amino acids. Written as DNA, the CDR3 is TGTGCCAGCGGGTCGGTGATGGGGGCAAGCGCTAATGAAAAACTGTTTTTT. This gives the protein CASGSVMGASANEKLFF.

This chain links TRBV10-3 with TRBJ1-2; unclear D gene. The CDR3 runs 13 residues. The ends were cut back, 8 bases at V and 7 bases at J, with 17 bases in the middle. Germline loops: CDR1 ENHRY, CDR2 SYGVKD. CDR3 region: CAIPTLAAGGYTF. CDR3 nucleotide sequence: TGTGCCATCCCTACACTGGCTGCAGGTGGCTACACCTTC.

V usage is TRBV30 and J usage is TRBJ2-1; TRBD2 agrees at 10 bases. Germline V gives CDR1 GTSNPN, CDR2 SVGIG (reference sequence). The CDR3 is 16 amino acids. V lost 2 bases to trimming and J lost 10 bases; unmatched junction nucleotides: 14. CDR3: CAWSPEVLAGYGEQFF. The CDR3, as DNA: TGTGCCTGGAGTCCTGAGGTACTAGCGGGATACGGGGAGCAGTTCTTC.

CDR3 sequence: CASREEVTGELFF. In nucleotides, the CDR3 is TGTGCCAGCAGGGAGGAAGTGACCGGGGAGCTGTTTTTT. J is TRBJ2-2 and V is TRBV6-6; tentatively, D is TRBD2 (5 bases). V lost 6 bases, J lost 5 bases, and 10 bases lay in between. CDR1 is MNHNY, CDR2 SVGAGI, per germline (reference sequence). CDR3 size: 13 residues.

The chain uses TRBV5-1 and TRBJ2-4; 15 bases fit TRBD2. Germline-derived CDR1 and CDR2 are SGHRS and YFSETQ. The CDR3 is 17 residues long. Trimming removed 4 bases from V and 6 bases from J; junction bases left unmatched: 8. The CDR3 reads CASSDGLAGGYGNIQYF. The CDR3 nucleotides are TGCGCCAGCAGCGACGGACTAGCGGGAGGGTACGGAAACATTCAGTACTTC.

V usage is TRBV19 and J usage is TRBJ1-5; D unresolved. The CDR3 length is 15 residues. Trimming stripped 1 base from V and 7 bases from J, with 14 bases between. The germline gives CDR1 LNHDA, CDR2 SQIVND (reference sequence). CDR3 loop: CASSIGLSLYQPQHF. DNA of the CDR3: TGTGCCAGTAGTATAGGGCTATCCCTGTACCAGCCCCAGCATTTT. The full variable domain, with the rest looked up from reference TRBV19 and TRBJ1-5, is DGGITQSPKYLFRKEGQNVTLSCEQNLNHDAMYWYRQDPGQGLRLIYYSQIVNDFQKGDIAEGYSVSREKKESFPLTVTSAQKNPTAFYLCASSIGLSLYQPQHFGDGTRLSIL.

The chain combines TRBV7-9 with TRBJ1-2; TRBD1 is a possible D gene (5 bases). V was pared by 4 bases and J by 1 base, with 13 bases between. The CDR3 extends over 15 amino acids. Germline CDR1 SEHNR, CDR2 FQNEAQ (reference sequence). DNA for the CDR3: TGTGCCAGCAGCTCCAGACAGAACTTTAACTATGGCTACACCTTC. Residues: CASSSRQNFNYGYTF.

The chain has TRBV30 and TRBJ2-7; D is perhaps TRBD1 or TRBD2 (6 bases each). CDR1 and CDR2 from the germline V gene are GTSNPN and SVGIG (reference sequence). CDR3 length: 13 residues. Trimming cost V 2 bases and J 5 bases, with 13 bases left between them. The CDR3, as DNA: TGTGCCTGGAGTCAACAGGGAGGCCACGAGCAGTACTTC. Translated, it gives CAWSQQGGHEQYF.

The chain has TRBV6-6 and TRBJ2-2, with TRBD2 as a possible D gene (5 bases). V was shortened by 8 bases and J by 7 bases, with 8 bases between the two germline ends. Germline V lookup: CDR1 MNHNY, CDR2 SVGAGI (reference sequence). This CDR3 has 11 amino acids. CDR3 DNA sequence: TGTGCCAGCGCGGGCCTCGGGGAGCTGTTTTTT. It is translated as CASAGLGELFF.

This chain connects TRBV5-1 to TRBJ2-7, with TRBD1 matching 7 bases. The CDR3 runs to 15 residues. V was pared by 3 bases and J by 5 bases, with 11 bases of the junction left unmatched. Germline V gene data show CDR1 as SGHRS and CDR2 as YFSETQ. Written as DNA, the CDR3 is TGCGCCAGCAGCTCGACAGGGATCATTATCGACGAGCAGTACTTC. Translating gives CASSSTGIIIDEQYF.

This sequence joins TRBV5-1 and TRBJ1-5, with D perhaps TRBD1 (5 bases). V dropped 3 bases and J dropped 7 bases, with 20 bases sitting between them. Germline lookup yields CDR1 SGHRS and CDR2 YFSETQ. This CDR3 contains 16 residues. CDR3 in DNA: TGCGCCAGCAGCTGCGACAGATCCCCGGTGGAACAGCCCCAGCATTTT. It is translated as CASSCDRSPVEQPQHF.